The 6 T cell receptor beta chains below come from one sample, sequenced in a study of blood T cell repertoires in COVID-19. The data were produced by immunoSEQ multiplex PCR, yet TCRdb's version contains in-frame clones alone and is incomplete. The table includes roughly 300,000 clones, about 90% detected once. The sample taken for sequencing was PBMCs or T cells enriched from blood (not recorded which). The receptors here all came from a woman aged 25 to 39 who had recovered from COVID-19.

This chain links TRBV2 with TRBJ1-2, with 7 positions matching TRBD1. The length of the CDR3 is 14 residues. Germline V gene data show CDR1 as SNHLY and CDR2 as FYNNEI. Trimming removed 6 bases from V and 4 bases from J; junction bases left unmatched: 8. The CDR3 loop reads CASRSDRVAYGYTF. CDR3 in DNA: TGTGCCAGCAGAAGCGACAGGGTCGCCTATGGCTACACCTTC.

The V and J genes are TRBV6-4 and TRBJ2-3; 12 nucleotides agree with TRBD2. The germline V gene has CDR1 MRHNA and CDR2 SNTAGT. The CDR3 totals 19 residues. After removal of 6 bases from V and 2 bases from J, the junction contained 15 bases not matched to a gene. The CDR3 bases are TGTGCCAGCAGGGATTGGACTAGCGGGATCCGGGACGCCACAGATACGCAGTATTTT. Protein: CASRDWTSGIRDATDTQYF.

The V gene is TRBV24-1, the J gene TRBJ1-1; D might be TRBD1 (5 bases). Between the trimmed V and J ends, which lost 7 bases and 1 base, there was a span of 9 bases. This CDR3 region has 13 residues. CDR1 and CDR2 (germline): KGHDR, SFDVKD. The CDR3 protein is CATRAQGNTEAFF. For the CDR3, the DNA is TGTGCCACCAGGGCCCAGGGGAACACTGAAGCTTTCTTT.

The chain combines TRBV7-2 with TRBJ2-3; the D gene is possibly TRBD2 (6 bases). There are 12 residues in the CDR3. CDR1 and CDR2 from the germline V gene are SGHTA and FQGNSA. V dropped 0 bases and J dropped 11 bases, with 9 bases sitting between them. The CDR3 spells CASSLAGGGQYF. In DNA form, the CDR3 reads TGTGCCAGCAGCTTAGCGGGGGGTGGGCAGTATTTT.

This chain uses TRBV19 with TRBJ1-2; possibly TRBD1 for D (5 bases). V was shortened by 7 bases and J by 1 base, with 13 bases between the two germline ends. Germline V gene data show CDR1 as LNHDA and CDR2 as SQIVND (reference sequence). The CDR3 is 14 amino acids. CDR3 sequence: CASKETAYNYGYTF. Written as DNA, the CDR3 is TGTGCCAGTAAAGAGACAGCTTATAACTATGGCTACACCTTC.

This clone was counted between two and nine times. This sequence joins TRBV5-6 and TRBJ1-3, with 7 bases lining up with TRBD1. Germline trimming cut 3 bases from V and 4 bases from J; bases unmatched to any gene: 13. The CDR3 loop spans 17 amino acids. The germline V gene encodes CDR1 SGHDT and CDR2 YYEEEE. DNA of the CDR3: TGTGCCAGCAGCTACCGACCTGAACAGGGGCCGGGAAACACCATATATTTT. Translating it yields CASSYRPEQGPGNTIYF. Together with reference TRBV5-6 and TRBJ1-3, the CDR3 gives the full variable domain: DAGVTQSPTHLIKTRGQQVTLRCSPKSGHDTVSWYQQALGQGPQFIFQYYEEEERQRGNFPDRFSGHQFPNYSSELNVNALLLGDSALYLCASSYRPEQGPGNTIYFGEGSWLTVV.